One T cell receptor beta chain is described in this entry. Its target is unknown. The data derive from a study of OX40 agonist ivuxolimab in advanced cancers. The table came from immunoSEQ multiplex PCR; TCRdb's copy has only in-frame clones and leaves some out. The data contain over 85,000 clones, 85% to 95% of them singletons. Study outcomes and limitations: Compared with CD4+, CD8+ T cells on average had more expanded clones.

CDR3 length: 16 amino acids. Germline CDR1 is SGHNT and CDR2 is YYREEE (reference sequence). Trimming removed 3 bases from V and 6 bases from J; junction bases left unmatched: 10. The chain joins TRBV5-4 to TRBJ2-2; 8 bases map to TRBD1. The clonotype originates from an adult with an advanced solid tumor such as melanoma, head and neck, liver or kidney cancer. This sample comprised CD4+ or CD8+ T cells sorted from blood, obtained in a trial of the OX40 agonist ivuxolimab. CDR3 DNA sequence: TGTGCCAGCAGCTCATTCGGGACAGGACTCCCCGGGGAGCTGTTTTTT. As protein: CASSSFGTGLPGELFF.